The 30 T cell receptor beta chains given below trace back to one sample, sequenced in a study of blood T cells in healthy people across ages. A J-beta primer mix and a sample-barcoded 5' primer were used in a second PCR of about 7 to 11 cycles. Using its own MiXCR run on the 5' RACE reads, TCRdb lists one record per CDR3 protein. The sample lists fewer than 1.5 million distinct CDR3 sequences; 42% were seen once. Sequencing was carried out using blood. Receptors were obtained from a woman between 18 and 29 years old in good health.

The chain combines TRBV20-1 with TRBJ2-3; 10 positions agree with TRBD2. Losses at the gene ends were 6 bases for V and 2 bases for J; bases not matched to a gene: 5. The CDR3 totals 14 residues. Germline CDR1 is DFQATT and CDR2 is SNEGSKA (reference sequence). CDR3 in DNA: TGCAGTGCCCCCACTAGCGGGGTCACAGATACGCAGTATTTT. Translation gives CSAPTSGVTDTQYF.

This clonotype appeared many times. This chain uses TRBV3-1 with TRBJ2-7; 12 positions agree with TRBD2. The CDR3 is made up of 19 amino acids. V lost 4 bases to trimming and J lost 0 bases; unmatched junction nucleotides: 13. Per the germline V gene, CDR1 is LGHDT and CDR2 is YNNKEL (reference sequence). The CDR3 DNA sequence: TGTGCCAGCAGCCTAGAAAGGACTAGCGGGGCTCGAGTCTCCTACGAGCAGTACTTC. Its protein product is CASSLERTSGARVSYEQYF.

This clonotype turned up a few times. The V and J genes are TRBV3-1 and TRBJ1-1; D is undetermined. This CDR3 contains 14 residues. Trimming removed 1 base at V and 6 bases at J, with 12 bases between. The germline V gene has CDR1 LGHDT and CDR2 YNNKEL (reference sequence). In DNA, the CDR3 is TGTGCCAGCAGCCAAGGGTGGGGTGTCGCTGAAGCTTTCTTT. Translation gives CASSQGWGVAEAFF.

This clonotype showed up just a few times. The chain couples TRBV5-6 to TRBJ1-1; 7 bases line up with TRBD1. V shed 4 bases, J shed 9 bases, and the junction held 9 bases outside the gene matches. Germline-derived CDR1 and CDR2 are SGHDT and YYEEEE. This CDR3 region has 13 residues. CDR3 region: CASSPGTALKAFF. In nucleotides, the CDR3 is TGTGCCAGCAGCCCCGGGACAGCGCTAAAAGCTTTCTTT.

The table lists this clonotype with a few counts. The gene calls are TRBV7-9 and TRBJ2-3; 10 bases fit TRBD1. The CDR3 loop spans 15 amino acids. Germline V gene sequence: CDR1 SEHNR, CDR2 FQNEAQ (reference sequence). Trimming took 5 bases from V and 2 from J; bases not matched to a gene: 4. The CDR3, as DNA: TGTGCCAGCAGCCGGACAGGGGGTGACACAGATACGCAGTATTTT. It codes for CASSRTGGDTDTQYF.

This chain connects TRBV14 to TRBJ1-3; D is undetermined. Trimming shortened V by 4 bases and J by 1 base, and 14 bases separated the two germline ends. Germline CDR1 SGHDN, CDR2 FVKESK. CDR3 size: 16 residues. The CDR3 loop is CASSPFTSFSGNTIYF. CDR3 DNA: TGTGCCAGCAGCCCGTTTACCAGTTTTTCTGGAAACACCATATATTTT.

The V gene is TRBV11-2, the J gene TRBJ2-5; D unclear. Trimming removed 4 bases from V and 0 bases from J, with 6 bases in between. Germline values: CDR1 SGHAT, CDR2 FQNNGV. The CDR3 runs 13 residues. The CDR3 region has the DNA TGTGCCAGCAGCTGGTCTAACCAAGAGACCCAGTACTTC. Translating gives CASSWSNQETQYF.

In this sample, this clonotype turned up a few times. Germline is not matched at one junction end, which may reflect a read error. This chain joins TRBV6-1 and TRBJ1-4; TRBD1 is a possible D gene (5 bases). Germline V gene sequence: CDR1 MNHNS, CDR2 SASEGT. CDR3 length: 15 residues. The DNA for the CDR3 is TGTGCCAGTAGTGAAAATTTCGGGGACGGAGAAAAACTGTTTTTT. It yields the protein CASSENFGDGEKLFF.

The chain combines TRBV6-6 with TRBJ1-4; D is uncertain. The V gene's germline CDR1 is MNHNY and CDR2 SVGAGI (reference sequence). Trimming shortened V by 6 bases and J by 3 bases, and 8 bases separated the two germline ends. CDR3 length: 13 amino acids. The CDR3 sequence: CASSPQPNEKLFF. CDR3 coding DNA: TGTGCCAGCAGCCCCCAGCCTAATGAAAAACTGTTTTTT.

The chain combines TRBV10-3 with TRBJ2-7; 8 nucleotides line up with TRBD2. V lost 8 bases to trimming and J lost 7 bases; unmatched junction nucleotides: 19. The CDR3 contains 16 residues. Germline V CDR1 and CDR2: ENHRY, SYGVKD. The chain's CDR3 is CAIRGSLAGSGNEQYF. CDR3 in DNA: TGTGCCATCCGCGGAAGCCTAGCGGGTTCGGGCAATGAGCAGTACTTC.

The CDR3 DNA sequence: TGTGCCAGCAGCCCGACATCCCTGGGCCTGAACACTGAAGCTTTCTTT. This encodes CASSPTSLGLNTEAFF. This sequence joins TRBV2 and TRBJ1-1; D unresolved. CDR3 length: 16 amino acids. Trimming left V 6 bases short and J 0 bases short, with 17 bases between. Per the germline V gene, CDR1 is SNHLY and CDR2 is FYNNEI.

This clonotype was seen a few times. The V gene is TRBV3-1, the J gene TRBJ2-1; D unresolved. This CDR3 has 12 amino acids. Germline-derived CDR1 and CDR2 are LGHDT and YNNKEL (reference sequence). Trimming shortened V by 3 bases and J by 8 bases, and 8 bases separated the two germline ends. This CDR3 is CASSQILDEQFF. The CDR3 coding sequence is TGTGCCAGCAGCCAGATTCTCGATGAGCAGTTCTTC.

This rearrangement joins TRBV27 to TRBJ1-2, with 8 bases lining up with TRBD1. V was pared by 6 bases and J by 5 bases, with 5 bases of the junction left unmatched. CDR1 MNHEY and CDR2 SMNVEV come from the germline V gene (reference sequence). The CDR3 sequence is 13 residues long. The CDR3: CASRGTGPYGYTF. CDR3 nucleotides: TGTGCCAGCAGGGGGACAGGACCATATGGCTACACCTTC.

The rearrangement uses TRBV20-1 and TRBJ2-2; TRBD1 agrees at 10 bases. Germline V gene data show CDR1 as DFQATT and CDR2 as SNEGSKA (reference sequence). V trimming: 1 base; J trimming: 4 bases; junction bases outside the gene matches: 6. The CDR3 is 16 amino acids. The CDR3 sequence is CSARGSGQGTTGELFF. In DNA, the CDR3 is TGCAGTGCTAGAGGGTCGGGACAGGGGACCACCGGGGAGCTGTTTTTT.

V and J are TRBV12-3 or TRBV12-4 and TRBJ1-2; D is possibly TRBD1 (5 bases). This CDR3 has 13 amino acids. Trimming took off 4 bases at V and 4 bases at J, with 10 bases between the two ends. CDR3 residues: CASSSGPGYGYTF. The CDR3 nucleotides read TGTGCCAGCAGTTCGGGGCCGGGCTATGGCTACACCTTC.

In this sample, this clonotype turned up a few times. The chain joins TRBV7-9 to TRBJ2-7, with D perhaps TRBD1 (6 bases). This CDR3 region has 15 residues. Trimming took 1 base from V and 4 from J, leaving 14 bases between them. The germline V gene encodes CDR1 SEHNR and CDR2 FQNEAQ (reference sequence). The CDR3: CASSLGGGVQYEQYF. CDR3 in DNA: TGTGCCAGCAGCTTAGGAGGGGGAGTCCAGTACGAGCAGTACTTC.

This clonotype was found a few times. The V and J genes are TRBV7-2 and TRBJ2-3; 8 positions agree with TRBD2. V was clipped by 6 bases and J by 9 bases; unmatched bases: 5. CDR1 is SGHTA, CDR2 FQGNSA, per germline. The CDR3 is made up of 12 amino acids. The CDR3 bases are TGTGCCAGCAGGGTTAGCGGGGTAACGCAGTATTTT. Translation: CASRVSGVTQYF.

CDR3 nucleotide sequence: TGTGCCAGCAGTAGCGCGGACGTCGGGAAACAGTTCTTC. This codes for CASSSADVGKQFF. The V gene is TRBV6-1, the J gene TRBJ2-1; tentative D call: TRBD2 (5 bases). The germline V gene has CDR1 MNHNS and CDR2 SASEGT. The CDR3 runs 13 residues. The V gene lost 5 bases and the J gene lost 13 bases, with 18 bases spanning the gap.

A note on this clonotype: With a much larger clone just one base away, this may be a read error. This chain links TRBV20-1 with TRBJ2-7; 12 nucleotides align to TRBD2. The CDR3 sequence is 13 residues long. Germline V gene sequence: CDR1 DFQATT, CDR2 SNEGSKA (reference sequence). Losses at the gene ends were 3 bases for V and 6 bases for J; bases not matched to a gene: 3. In DNA form, the CDR3 reads TGCAGTGCTAGGACTAGCGGGAGTTTCGAGCAGTACTTC. Its protein product is CSARTSGSFEQYF.

The chain couples TRBV4-1 to TRBJ1-1; D is uncertain. CDR1 is MGHRA, CDR2 YSYEKL, per germline. Trimming took off 3 bases at V and 1 base at J, with 12 bases between the two ends. This CDR3 is 15 amino acids long. CDR3 coding DNA: TGCGCCAGCAGCCAGTCCGTTGGGGAGAACACTGAAGCTTTCTTT. Translated, it gives CASSQSVGENTEAFF.

The chain links TRBV11-2 to TRBJ1-2, with D tentatively TRBD1 (5 bases). The V end was cut by 1 base, the J end by 6 bases, with 12 bases between. Germline CDR1 reads SGHAT; CDR2 reads FQNNGV. The CDR3 has 14 amino acids. This chain's CDR3 is CASSLAGMGHGYTF. The DNA for the CDR3 is TGTGCCAGCAGCTTAGCGGGCATGGGGCATGGCTACACCTTC. Complete variable domain (other parts from reference TRBV11-2 and TRBJ1-2): EAGVAQSPRYKIIEKRQSVAFWCNPISGHATLYWYQQILGQGPKLLIQFQNNGVVDDSQLPKDRFSAERLKGVDSTLKIQPAKLEDSAVYLCASSLAGMGHGYTFGSGTRLTVV.

This clonotype has more than one count but fewer than ten. This chain connects TRBV12-3 or TRBV12-4 to TRBJ1-2, with D possibly matching TRBD1 (6 bases). The CDR3 has 14 amino acids. V was cut by 8 bases and J by 9 bases, with 22 bases left in between. The CDR3 region is CASGLPGHGTSYTF. The CDR3 DNA is TGTGCCAGCGGGCTGCCGGGACACGGAACAAGCTACACCTTC.

The rearrangement joins TRBV5-1 to TRBJ2-7; 7 bases match TRBD2. The CDR3 extends over 17 amino acids. V lost 3 bases to trimming and J lost 5 bases; unmatched junction nucleotides: 17. Germline V gene lookup returns CDR1 SGHRS and CDR2 YFSETQ. The CDR3 is CASSSLRSGEAFNEQYF. The CDR3 DNA follows: TGCGCCAGCAGCTCCCTTAGGAGCGGGGAAGCCTTTAACGAGCAGTACTTC.

This chain connects TRBV19 to TRBJ2-1; D remains ambiguous. The CDR3 contains 15 residues. Germline V CDR1 and CDR2: LNHDA, SQIVND (reference sequence). V dropped 7 bases and J dropped 5 bases, with 18 bases sitting between them. The CDR3 loop is CASTPKDTTHNEQFF. The CDR3 DNA reads TGTGCCAGTACCCCAAAGGATACGACTCACAATGAGCAGTTCTTC.

For the CDR3, the DNA is TGTGCCAGCAGTCGATCACCGACAGGGCAAGAGACCCAGTACTTC. This gives the protein CASSRSPTGQETQYF. The gene calls are TRBV6-5 and TRBJ2-5, with 7 bases fitting TRBD1. J lost 2 bases, V lost 5 bases, and 8 bases had no gene match. The CDR3 loop spans 15 amino acids. Germline V gene lookup returns CDR1 MNHEY and CDR2 SVGAGI.

The V call is TRBV4-2, the J call TRBJ2-3; a possible D gene is TRBD2 (7 bases). This CDR3 contains 15 residues. V was clipped by 6 bases and J by 3 bases, with 16 bases between them. The germline V gene has CDR1 LGHNA and CDR2 YNFKEQ. The CDR3: CASRDTGGGTDTQYF. CDR3 nucleotide sequence: TGTGCCAGCAGAGACACGGGGGGCGGGACAGATACGCAGTATTTT.

J is TRBJ2-1 and V is TRBV3-1; a weak D match, TRBD1 (6 bases). V dropped 10 bases and J dropped 2 bases, with 12 bases sitting between them. Germline V gene data show CDR1 as LGHDT and CDR2 as YNNKEL (reference sequence). This CDR3 is 13 amino acids long. The CDR3 coding sequence is TGTGCCACCACGACAGGCACCTACAATGAGCAGTTCTTC. Translating gives CATTTGTYNEQFF.

V and J are TRBV7-3 and TRBJ2-7; 7 bases line up with TRBD1. Germline V gene lookup returns CDR1 SGHTA and CDR2 FQGTGA. The CDR3 runs to 15 residues. V lost 7 bases to trimming and J lost 4 bases; unmatched junction nucleotides: 13. Here the CDR3 reads CASNSEGAGEYEQYF. DNA for the CDR3: TGTGCCAGCAACTCCGAGGGGGCAGGGGAATACGAGCAGTACTTC. Based on the CDR3 plus reference TRBV7-3 and TRBJ2-7, the full variable domain is GAGVSQTPSNKVTEKGKYVELRCDPISGHTALYWYRQSLGQGPEFLIYFQGTGAADDSGLPNDRFFAVRPEGSVSTLKIQRTERGDSAVYLCASNSEGAGEYEQYFGPGTRLTVT.

The rearrangement links TRBV2 to TRBJ1-1; D perhaps matches TRBD1 (6 bases). Trimming took 6 bases from V and 6 from J, leaving 17 bases between them. The CDR3 consists of 14 residues. CDR1 SNHLY and CDR2 FYNNEI come from the germline V gene. The CDR3 nucleotides are TGTGCCAGCAGGCCGGACAGTGCCTCTTCTGAAGCTTTCTTT. Protein sequence: CASRPDSASSEAFF.

This clonotype has a handful of counts. The chain joins TRBV7-9 to TRBJ1-5, with 7 positions matching TRBD1. The CDR3 covers 17 residues. Germline CDR1 is SEHNR and CDR2 is FQNEAQ (reference sequence). V lost 5 bases, J lost 4 bases, and 14 bases stayed unmatched. The CDR3 loop is CASSPGTARGSNQPQHF. CDR3 bases: TGTGCCAGCAGCCCAGGGACAGCCCGAGGTTCGAATCAGCCCCAGCATTTT.